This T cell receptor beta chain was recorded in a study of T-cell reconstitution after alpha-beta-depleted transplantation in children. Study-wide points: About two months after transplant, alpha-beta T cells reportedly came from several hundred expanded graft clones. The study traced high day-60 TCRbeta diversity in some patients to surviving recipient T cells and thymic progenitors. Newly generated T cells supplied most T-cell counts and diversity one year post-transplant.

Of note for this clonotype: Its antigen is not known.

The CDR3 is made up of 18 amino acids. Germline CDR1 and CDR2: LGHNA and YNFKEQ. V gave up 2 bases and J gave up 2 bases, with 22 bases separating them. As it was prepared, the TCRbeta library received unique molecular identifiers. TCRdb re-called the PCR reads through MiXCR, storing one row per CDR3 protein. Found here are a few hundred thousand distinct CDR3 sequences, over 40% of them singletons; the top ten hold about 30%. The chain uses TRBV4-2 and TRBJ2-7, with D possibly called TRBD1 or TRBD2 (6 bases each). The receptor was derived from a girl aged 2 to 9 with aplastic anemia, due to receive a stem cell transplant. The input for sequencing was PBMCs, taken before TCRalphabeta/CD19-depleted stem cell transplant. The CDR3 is CASSQISGASLIPYEQYF. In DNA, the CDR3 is TGTGCCAGCAGCCAAATTTCGGGGGCTAGCCTCATCCCCTACGAGCAGTACTTC.